A selection of T cell receptor beta chains follows, all from one sample in a study of T cells in Graves' hyperthyroidism and ophthalmopathy. TCRdb independently ran MiXCR on the multiplex PCR reads; one entry per CDR3 protein. The sample comprises around 540,000 distinct CDR3 sequences, more than 15% of which are singletons, and about 29% rests with the top ten. The material sequenced was blood. The receptors stem from a woman aged 30 to 39 with Graves' ophthalmopathy. Both conserved end residues are part of each CDR3. Part of the rows lack a size; the others show once, few, many or a class for expanded clones.

few	TRBJ2-7	TRBV28	14	CASINRGRSYEQYF
many	TRBJ1-1	TRBV12-3/TRBV12-4	12	CASRVKNTEAFF
-	TRBJ1-6	TRBV20-1	16	CSARDRGGRTNPPLHF
-	TRBJ1-2	TRBV9	15	CASSVYLGAGDGYTF
many	TRBJ2-1	TRBV27	13	CASRWDNYNEQFF
many	TRBJ2-7	TRBV12-3/TRBV12-4	15	CASSPPHGRSYEQYF
many	TRBJ2-5	TRBV7-9	13	CASSRDTKETQYF
-	TRBJ2-3	TRBV5-1	14	CASSLTQAEDTQYF
-	TRBJ1-1	TRBV19	14	CASSIWGLDAEAFF
many	TRBJ1-4	TRBV4-3	16	CASSQAPRRTNEKLFF
many	TRBJ2-7	TRBV6-1	13	CASSEAQAYEQYF
many	TRBJ1-5	TRBV12-3/TRBV12-4	14	CASSHTRPNQPQHF
many	TRBJ2-7	TRBV11-2	14	CASSLGGTAHEQYF
many	TRBJ2-2	TRBV2	13	CASSLAHTGELFF
-	TRBJ2-4	TRBV6-1	14	CASSPRWADHIQYF
few	TRBJ2-7	TRBV28	13	CASSKGRRYEQYF
-	TRBJ2-7	TRBV12-3/TRBV12-4	14	CASSFLGISYEQYF
-	TRBJ2-5	TRBV6-1	14	CASTPVGGGETQYF
many	TRBJ2-2	TRBV5-1	15	CASSLTSGVTGELFF
-	TRBJ2-5	TRBV28	16	CASSTRTSGVEETQYF
few	TRBJ2-1	TRBV5-5	15	CASTLSLSSYNEQFF
many	TRBJ2-1	TRBV5-8	15	CASTFTGSSYNEQFF
many	TRBJ2-3	TRBV12-3/TRBV12-4	13	CASSLQGPDTQYF
-	TRBJ2-5	TRBV5-1	13	CASSLRDQETQYF
many	TRBJ2-1	TRBV7-3	13	CATGTSASGEQFF
many	TRBJ2-1	TRBV28	15	CASSPGGTSIHEQFF
-	TRBJ2-7	TRBV19	14	CASSTRGGVAEQYF
many	TRBJ2-1	TRBV20-1	16	CSARGPTVGRANEQFF